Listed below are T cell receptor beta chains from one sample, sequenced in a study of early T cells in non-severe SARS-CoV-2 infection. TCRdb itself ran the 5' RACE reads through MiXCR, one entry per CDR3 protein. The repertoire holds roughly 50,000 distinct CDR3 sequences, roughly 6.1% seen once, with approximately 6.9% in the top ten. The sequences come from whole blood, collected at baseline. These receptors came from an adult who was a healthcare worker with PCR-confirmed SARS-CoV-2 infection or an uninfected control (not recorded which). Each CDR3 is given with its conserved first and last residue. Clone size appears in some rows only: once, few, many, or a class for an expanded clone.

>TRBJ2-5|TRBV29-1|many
CSAEWGRRRETQYF
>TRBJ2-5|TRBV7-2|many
CASSLRISGRQETQYF
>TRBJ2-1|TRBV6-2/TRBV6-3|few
CAARSGSGEQFF
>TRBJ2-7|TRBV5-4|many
CASSRDRGYYEQYF
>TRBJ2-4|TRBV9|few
CASSVVRGRGTIPVAKNIQYF
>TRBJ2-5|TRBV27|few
CASSLSDTSGSRKTQYF
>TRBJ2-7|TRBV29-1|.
CSVVQNRRSSYEQYF
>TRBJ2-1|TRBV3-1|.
CASSQVQGAGGRKRRPSSYNEQFF
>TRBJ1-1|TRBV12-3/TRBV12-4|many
CASSRNPGIGHTEAFF
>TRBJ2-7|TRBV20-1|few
CSVQRGTDNFYEQYF
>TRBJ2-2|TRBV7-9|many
CASSKIGTANTGELFF
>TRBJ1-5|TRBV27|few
CASSLSTGAQPQHF
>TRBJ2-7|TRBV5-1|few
CASSLGRASGTYEQYF
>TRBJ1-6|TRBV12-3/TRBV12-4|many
CASSLGGGQNSPLHF
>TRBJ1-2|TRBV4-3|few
CASSQARGRNYGYTF
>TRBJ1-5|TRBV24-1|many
CATSDCRDTLPRRPQHF
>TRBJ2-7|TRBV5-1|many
CASSAWDSSYEQYF
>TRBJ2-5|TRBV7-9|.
CASSLAFETQYF
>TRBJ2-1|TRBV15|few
CATGSGNEQFF
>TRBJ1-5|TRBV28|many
CASSLYGVRGNQPQHF
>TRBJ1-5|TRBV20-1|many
CSARDVGMDQPQHF
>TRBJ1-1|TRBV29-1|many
CSALTGTTEAFF
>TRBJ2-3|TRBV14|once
CASSQSSGSTDTQYF
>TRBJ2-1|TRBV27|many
CASSLERTSAYNEQFF
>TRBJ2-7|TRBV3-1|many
CASSLAGPTYEQYF
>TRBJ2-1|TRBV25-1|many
CASQKAGVYNEQFF
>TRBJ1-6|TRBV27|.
CASSLGPPGSRRAPLHF
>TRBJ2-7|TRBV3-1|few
CASSSLAGGYEQYF
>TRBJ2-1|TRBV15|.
CATSRAGPGINEQFF
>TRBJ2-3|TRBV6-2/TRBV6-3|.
CASRDEYLAVTDTQYF
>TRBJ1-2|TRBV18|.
CASSPPGVNYGYTF
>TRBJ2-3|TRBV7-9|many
CASSPFGSGITRTDTQYF
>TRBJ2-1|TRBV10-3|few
CASRTSGDNEQFF
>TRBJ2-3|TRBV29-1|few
CSVVAGVGTDTQYF